This T cell receptor beta chain was sequenced for a study of CXCR3-negative and CXCR3-positive naive CD8 T cells. In the case of this clonotype: The antigen remains unidentified.

Germline V lookup: CDR1 SEHNR, CDR2 FQNEAQ (reference sequence). This CDR3 has 13 amino acids. The study made its TRB cDNA libraries by 5' RACE, adding UMI labels. From the 5' RACE reads, TCRdb lists one entry per CDR3 protein and no DNA. This table lists 95,000 to 100,000 distinct CDR3 sequences. Overall study findings and caveats: Hydrophobicity of TRB CDR3s was greater in CXCR3-positive naive cells than in CXCR3-negative naive cells.

The receptor's source is a human donor in good health. Some clones in this sample may be carry-over from other donors' samples. This chain links TRBV7-9 with TRBJ1-2. Sequencing was done on a sample of naive CXCR3+ CD8+ T cells from blood. Stated subset: CD45RO-CCR7+CD27+CD95- naive CD8+ T cells expressing CXCR3 (TNR3+). CDR3 protein: CASSPSGLDGYTF.